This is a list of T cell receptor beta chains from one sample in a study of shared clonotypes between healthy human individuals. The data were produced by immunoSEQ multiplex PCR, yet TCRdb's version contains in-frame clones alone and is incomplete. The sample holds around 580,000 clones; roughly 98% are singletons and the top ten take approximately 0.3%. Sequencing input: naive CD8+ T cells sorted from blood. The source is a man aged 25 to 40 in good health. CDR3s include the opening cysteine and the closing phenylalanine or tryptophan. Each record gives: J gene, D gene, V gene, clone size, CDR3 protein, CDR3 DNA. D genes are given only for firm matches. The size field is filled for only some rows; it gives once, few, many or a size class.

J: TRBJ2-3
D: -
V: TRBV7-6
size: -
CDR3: CASSSRDNTDTQYF
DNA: TGTGCCAGCAGCTCCAGGGATAACACAGATACGCAGTATTTT

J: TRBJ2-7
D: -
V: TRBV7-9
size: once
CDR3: CASSEGDEQYF
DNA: TGTGCCAGCAGCGAGGGGGACGAGCAGTACTTC

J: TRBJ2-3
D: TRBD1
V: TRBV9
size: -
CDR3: CASSVGHDRGGTDTQYF
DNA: TGTGCCAGCAGCGTAGGCCATGACAGGGGTGGGACAGATACGCAGTATTTT

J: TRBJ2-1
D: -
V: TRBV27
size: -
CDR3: CASSLAVTYNEQFF
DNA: TGTGCCAGCAGTTTAGCCGTAACCTACAATGAGCAGTTCTTC

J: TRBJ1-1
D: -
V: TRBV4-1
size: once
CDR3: CASSQVVTANTEAFF
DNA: TGCGCCAGCAGTCAAGTAGTCACGGCGAACACTGAAGCTTTCTTT

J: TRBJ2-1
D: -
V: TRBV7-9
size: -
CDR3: CASSFSVYEQFF
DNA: TGTGCCAGCAGCTTTTCTGTTTATGAGCAGTTCTTC

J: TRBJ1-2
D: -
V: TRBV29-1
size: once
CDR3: CSVESSVSYGYTF
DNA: TGCAGCGTTGAGAGTTCAGTCAGCTATGGCTACACCTTC

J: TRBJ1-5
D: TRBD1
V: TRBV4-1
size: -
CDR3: CASSQDGTGLDSNQPQHF
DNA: TGCGCCAGCAGCCAAGACGGGACAGGGCTGGATAGCAATCAGCCCCAGCATTTT

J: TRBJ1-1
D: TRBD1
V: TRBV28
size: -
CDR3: CASSLRDRGMNTEAFF
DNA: TGTGCCAGCAGTTTACGGGACAGGGGTATGAACACTGAAGCTTTCTTT

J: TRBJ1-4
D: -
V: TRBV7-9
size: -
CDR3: CASSAPPGEKLFF
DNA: TGTGCCAGCAGCGCCCCTCCAGGGGAAAAACTGTTTTTT

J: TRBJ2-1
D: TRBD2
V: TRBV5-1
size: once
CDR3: CASSLEGLAGGFDNEQFF
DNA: TGCGCCAGCAGCTTGGAAGGACTAGCGGGAGGCTTCGACAATGAGCAGTTCTTC

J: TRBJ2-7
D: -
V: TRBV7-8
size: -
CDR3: CASSLARQRLITSYEQYF
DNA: TGTGCCAGCAGCTTAGCGCGCCAGAGGCTGATAACTTCCTACGAGCAGTACTTC

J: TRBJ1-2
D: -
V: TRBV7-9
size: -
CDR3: CASSLGGRGGYTF
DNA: TGTGCCAGCAGCTTAGGTGGGCGTGGGGGCTACACCTTC

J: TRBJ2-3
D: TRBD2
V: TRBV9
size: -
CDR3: CASSAGTSGTTDTQYF
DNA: TGTGCCAGCAGCGCTGGGACTAGCGGGACCACAGATACGCAGTATTTT